Below are 21 T cell receptor beta chains sequenced from a single sample in a study of CD8 T cells in ankylosing spondylitis. TCRdb reanalysed the 5' RACE reads using MiXCR and keeps one entry per CDR3 protein. The sample contains fewer than 250,000 distinct CDR3 sequences, under 12% of which appear only once. What was sequenced was blood, either unsorted or a sorted T cell fraction (not recorded which). Receptor source: a male donor with ankylosing spondylitis or in good health (not recorded which).

This clonotype was recorded many times. The chain recombines TRBV6-5 with TRBJ2-3; 7 bases align to TRBD1. CDR1 and CDR2 (germline): MNHEY, SVGAGI. CDR3 length: 16 amino acids. Trimming took 2 bases from V and 0 from J; bases not matched to a gene: 5. CDR3 sequence reads: CASSYGGQFSTDTQYF. CDR3 bases: TGTGCCAGCAGTTACGGGGGACAGTTTAGCACAGATACGCAGTATTTT.

V usage is TRBV6-1 and J usage is TRBJ1-4, with D perhaps matching TRBD1 (6 bases). Germline lookup yields CDR1 MNHNS and CDR2 SASEGT. The CDR3 has 15 amino acids. V gave up 1 base and J gave up 7 bases, with 13 bases separating them. The CDR3 reads CASSEGQGIGEKLFF. The CDR3 DNA reads as TGTGCCAGCAGTGAAGGTCAGGGGATTGGTGAAAAACTGTTTTTT.

This clonotype showed up many times. The genes are TRBV5-1 and TRBJ2-2; D ambiguous. This CDR3 has 14 residues. Germline V gives CDR1 SGHRS, CDR2 YFSETQ. Deletions cut 3 bases from V and 6 bases from J, with 12 bases between. Written as DNA, the CDR3 is TGCGCCAGCAGCTACCGAATTACAGCCGGGGAGCTGTTTTTT. This sequence encodes CASSYRITAGELFF.

This clonotype turned up a few times. The rearrangement uses TRBV20-1 and TRBJ2-1; 7 bases agree with TRBD2. The CDR3 extends over 13 amino acids. Per the germline V gene, CDR1 is DFQATT and CDR2 is SNEGSKA (reference sequence). The trim removed 7 bases at V and 5 bases at J, leaving 8 bases unmatched. The chain's CDR3 is CSVTGTTDNEQFF. CDR3 DNA: TGCAGTGTTACCGGGACTACAGACAATGAGCAGTTCTTC.

The V gene is TRBV3-1, the J gene TRBJ2-1; TRBD2 matches 9 bases. Germline values: CDR1 LGHDT, CDR2 YNNKEL (reference sequence). This CDR3 has 17 residues. Trimming cost V 1 base and J 1 base; bases outside gene matches: 5. The CDR3 bases are TGTGCCAGCAGCCAAGTTCCAGCGGGGGGTTCCTACAATGAGCAGTTCTTC. Its protein product is CASSQVPAGGSYNEQFF.

This clonotype was detected only a few times. The rearrangement links TRBV4-1 to TRBJ2-3; TRBD2 agrees at 8 bases. J gave up 4 bases and V 0 bases, and 6 bases lay outside the gene matches. CDR3 size: 16 residues. The germline CDR1 and CDR2 sequences are MGHRA and YSYEKL. CDR3 amino acids: CASSQDGGTSPDTQYF. The DNA for the CDR3 is TGCGCCAGCAGCCAAGATGGTGGGACTAGTCCAGATACGCAGTATTTT.

This clonotype appeared many times. The gene calls are TRBV7-3 and TRBJ2-7; D may be TRBD1 or TRBD2 (5 bases each). The length of the CDR3 is 13 residues. Per the germline V gene, CDR1 is SGHTA and CDR2 is FQGTGA. V was clipped by 5 bases and J by 5 bases, with 13 bases between them. The CDR3 DNA reads as TGTGCCAGCAGCCCAAGTTGGGGGAACGAGCAGTACTTC. It is translated as CASSPSWGNEQYF. Supplemented by reference TRBV7-3 and TRBJ2-7, the full variable domain reads GAGVSQTPSNKVTEKGKYVELRCDPISGHTALYWYRQSLGQGPEFLIYFQGTGAADDSGLPNDRFFAVRPEGSVSTLKIQRTERGDSAVYLCASSPSWGNEQYFGPGTRLTVT.

The V gene is TRBV5-1, the J gene TRBJ2-7; 10 nucleotides match TRBD1. Germline CDR1 and CDR2: SGHRS and YFSETQ. The length of the CDR3 is 15 residues. J lost 5 bases, V lost 6 bases, and 11 bases had no gene match. CDR3 residues: CASTPGRDRGNEQYF. The CDR3 nucleotides read TGCGCCAGCACTCCGGGCAGGGACAGGGGCAACGAGCAGTACTTC.

This clonotype turned up a few times. The V and J genes are TRBV20-1 and TRBJ2-5; the D gene is possibly TRBD2 (7 bases). V lost 1 base, J lost 4 bases, and 19 bases lay in between. CDR3 length equals 16 residues. Germline CDR1 and CDR2: DFQATT and SNEGSKA (reference sequence). The CDR3 coding sequence is TGCAGTGCTAGAGTTGGGGGGGCTAAAATTACAGAGACCCAGTACTTC. It codes for CSARVGGAKITETQYF.

V and J are TRBV2 and TRBJ2-2; D unresolved. The germline CDR1 and CDR2 sequences are SNHLY and FYNNEI. This CDR3 has 15 amino acids. Trimming shortened V by 2 bases and J by 0 bases, and 7 bases separated the two germline ends. The CDR3 sequence: CASSEQTSNTGELFF. CDR3 coding DNA: TGTGCCAGCAGTGAACAAACCTCGAACACCGGGGAGCTGTTTTTT.

This clonotype has ten or more counts. The chain is built from TRBV5-1 and TRBJ2-3, with 10 bases lining up with TRBD2. Germline values: CDR1 SGHRS, CDR2 YFSETQ. The CDR3 spans 18 residues. The V gene end was trimmed by 0 bases and the J gene end by 1 base; junction bases not matched to a gene: 8. The CDR3 is CASSLGSGGALGTDTQYF. The CDR3 DNA follows: TGCGCCAGCAGCTTGGGAAGCGGGGGGGCCTTGGGCACAGATACGCAGTATTTT.

The table lists this clonotype with many counts. The gene calls are TRBV5-1 and TRBJ2-1; TRBD2 matches at 10 bases. Germline CDR1 reads SGHRS; CDR2 reads YFSETQ. Trimming removed 0 bases from V and 6 bases from J; junction bases left unmatched: 3. The CDR3 runs 15 residues. CDR3 bases: TGCGCCAGCAGCTTGGATAGCGGGGGGACCAATGAGCAGTTCTTC. This codes for CASSLDSGGTNEQFF.

In the case of this clonotype: One junction end disagrees with the germline gene, perhaps due to a read error. The rearrangement links TRBV20-1 to TRBJ2-2, with a possible D match to TRBD2 (5 bases). The CDR3 runs 14 residues. Per germline, CDR1 DFQATT and CDR2 SNEGSKA (reference sequence). The CDR3 loop reads CSATAPPNTWELLF. The DNA of the CDR3 is TGCAGTGCTACCGCCCCTCCGAACACCTGGGAGCTGTTATTT.

CDR3 in amino acids: CASSIRQGANVLTF. CDR3 DNA: TGTGCCAGTAGTATCCGACAGGGTGCCAACGTCCTGACTTTC. V gene TRBV19 combines with J gene TRBJ2-6; TRBD1 matches 7 bases. Germline CDR1 is LNHDA and CDR2 is SQIVND (reference sequence). V gave up 3 bases and J gave up 7 bases; unmatched junction bases: 3. This CDR3 has 14 residues. The complete variable domain, with remaining parts taken from reference TRBV19 and TRBJ2-6, reads DGGITQSPKYLFRKEGQNVTLSCEQNLNHDAMYWYRQDPGQGLRLIYYSQIVNDFQKGDIAEGYSVSREKKESFPLTVTSAQKNPTAFYLCASSIRQGANVLTFGAGSRLTVL.

This chain connects TRBV5-8 to TRBJ1-1; possibly TRBD1 for D (5 bases). Germline V CDR1 and CDR2: SGHTS, YDEGEE. The length of the CDR3 is 12 residues. V was cut by 0 bases and J by 10 bases, with 10 bases left in between. CDR3 nucleotide sequence: TGTGCCAGCAGCTTGGCGAAGGGGCGAGCTTTCTTT. Translation: CASSLAKGRAFF.

This chain connects TRBV28 to TRBJ2-3, with 9 bases identical to TRBD2. The V segment lost 5 bases and the J segment 4 bases; nucleotides outside the gene matches: 10. CDR3 length: 16 residues. The germline gives CDR1 MDHEN, CDR2 SYDVKM. The CDR3 protein is CASSPRGRGGSDTQYF. The CDR3 DNA follows: TGTGCCAGCAGTCCCCGGGGGCGGGGGGGCTCAGATACGCAGTATTTT.

Many counts were recorded for this clonotype. The chain links TRBV7-9 to TRBJ2-1; TRBD2 aligns across 13 bases. The CDR3 consists of 15 residues. The germline V gene encodes CDR1 SEHNR and CDR2 FQNEAQ (reference sequence). The junction had 6 bases not matched to a gene; V was cut back by 5 bases and J by 8 bases. The CDR3 coding sequence is TGTGCCAGCAGCCTCAGGACTAGCGGGGGAGATGAGCAGTTCTTC. Translation: CASSLRTSGGDEQFF.

This clonotype was detected many times. The chain has TRBV20-1 and TRBJ2-1, with TRBD2 matching over 9 bases. The length of the CDR3 is 14 residues. V shed 2 bases, J shed 4 bases, and the junction held 3 bases outside the gene matches. From germline, CDR1 is DFQATT and CDR2 SNEGSKA (reference sequence). The CDR3 region has the DNA TGCAGTGCTAGACCAGCGGGGGGTTACAATGAGCAGTTCTTC. Translation: CSARPAGGYNEQFF.

At least ten counts were recorded for this clonotype. V is TRBV7-2 and J is TRBJ2-2, with D hard to call. CDR1 is SGHTA, CDR2 FQGNSA, per germline. V was trimmed by 6 bases and J by 7 bases, leaving 12 bases between them. The CDR3 is 13 amino acids. The CDR3 coding sequence is TGTGCCAGCAGACAACGTCTGGTCGGGGAGCTGTTTTTT. As protein: CASRQRLVGELFF.

This clonotype has at least ten counts. The rearrangement joins TRBV6-6 to TRBJ1-2; D gene unclear. Germline V gene data show CDR1 as MNHNY and CDR2 as SVGAGI (reference sequence). The CDR3 spans 12 residues. Trimming stripped 5 bases from V and 7 bases from J, with 11 bases between. CDR3 loop: CASSHPEGGYTF. CDR3 coding DNA: TGTGCCAGCAGTCACCCGGAGGGTGGCTACACCTTC.

This sequence joins TRBV5-1 and TRBJ2-5; D is perhaps TRBD1 (5 bases). V lost 0 bases, J lost 1 base, and 13 bases lay in between. Per the germline V gene, CDR1 is SGHRS and CDR2 is YFSETQ. This CDR3 contains 16 residues. The DNA of the CDR3 is TGCGCCAGCAGCTTGGGGGATAGCAGGGCCCAAGAGACCCAGTACTTC. This gives the protein CASSLGDSRAQETQYF.